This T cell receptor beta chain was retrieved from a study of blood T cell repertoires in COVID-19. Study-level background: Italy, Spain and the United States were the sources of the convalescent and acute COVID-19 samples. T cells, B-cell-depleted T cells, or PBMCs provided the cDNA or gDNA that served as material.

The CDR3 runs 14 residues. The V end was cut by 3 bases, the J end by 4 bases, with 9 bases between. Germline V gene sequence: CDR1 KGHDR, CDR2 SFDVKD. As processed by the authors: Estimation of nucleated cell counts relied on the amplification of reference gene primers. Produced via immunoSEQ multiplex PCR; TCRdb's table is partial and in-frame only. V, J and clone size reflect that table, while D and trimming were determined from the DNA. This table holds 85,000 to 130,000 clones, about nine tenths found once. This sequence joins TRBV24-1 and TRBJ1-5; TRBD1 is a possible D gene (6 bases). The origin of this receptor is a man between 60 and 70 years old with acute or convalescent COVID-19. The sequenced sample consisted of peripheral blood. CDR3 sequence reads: CATSDPDRNQPQHF. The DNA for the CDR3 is TGTGCCACCAGTGATCCCGACAGGAATCAGCCCCAGCATTTT.